These 29 T cell receptor beta chains were sequenced from one sample in a study of blood T cells in healthy people across ages. Together with a sample-barcoded 5' primer, a J-beta primer mix was included in a second PCR lasting about 6 to 11 cycles. From the 5' RACE reads, TCRdb called clonotypes with MiXCR, one entry per CDR3 protein. Of 1.2 million to 1.5 million distinct CDR3 sequences listed, around two fifths are singletons. Material for sequencing was blood. The receptor source for this set is a woman younger than 35 in good health.

This clonotype was detected only once. This CDR3 is CASSYDQSRGETQYF. The CDR3 DNA reads as TGTGCCAGCAGTTATGACCAGTCCCGGGGAGAGACCCAGTACTTC. V and J are TRBV6-6 and TRBJ2-5, with D perhaps matching TRBD2 (5 bases). Trimming pared 3 bases from V and 4 bases from J, leaving 15 bases between. Germline lookup yields CDR1 MNHNY and CDR2 SVGAGI (reference sequence). The CDR3 totals 15 residues.

The CDR3 nucleotides are TGTGCCAGCAGCCAAGTCAATGGCTACACCTTC. Protein: CASSQVNGYTF. V is TRBV3-1 and J is TRBJ1-2; D is ambiguous. The V gene lost 1 base and the J gene lost 6 bases, with 3 bases spanning the gap. The length of the CDR3 is 11 residues. Germline V lookup: CDR1 LGHDT, CDR2 YNNKEL (reference sequence).

A few counts support this clonotype. The rearrangement uses TRBV3-1 and TRBJ2-1, with 8 positions matching TRBD1. The germline V gene has CDR1 LGHDT and CDR2 YNNKEL (reference sequence). V gave up 3 bases and J gave up 7 bases; unmatched junction bases: 11. CDR3 size: 16 residues. The CDR3, as DNA: TGTGCCAGCAGCCACTCCCCCGGGACAGGTGATAATGAGCAGTTCTTC. Translation gives CASSHSPGTGDNEQFF.

In its sample, this clonotype was seen a few times. The rearrangement uses TRBV10-1 and TRBJ2-1, with TRBD1 as a possible D gene (6 bases). Deletions cut 4 bases from V and 3 bases from J, with 10 bases between. This CDR3 has 14 residues. Germline CDR1 and CDR2: WNHNN and SYGVQD (reference sequence). The CDR3 DNA is TGCGCCAGCAGTGCAGGGGTCCTCTACAATGAGCAGTTCTTC. It codes for CASSAGVLYNEQFF.

The chain combines TRBV6-2 or TRBV6-3 with TRBJ2-1, with 9 bases fitting TRBD2. Germline CDR1 reads MNHEY; CDR2 reads SVGEGT. The CDR3 totals 15 residues. V shed 5 bases, J shed 7 bases, and the junction held 9 bases outside the gene matches. The CDR3 coding sequence is TGTGCCAGCAGTAGGACTGGCGGGGGGGGGAATGAGCAGTTCTTC. This encodes CASSRTGGGGNEQFF.

The chain uses TRBV21-1 and TRBJ2-7; whether TRBD2, the table's D call, matches the DNA was not checked. TRBV21-1 is a pseudogene segment. The CDR3 extends over 17 amino acids. The CDR3 DNA sequence: TGTGCCAGCAGCAAAGGAGATAGCGGGCGGCCCTCCTACGAGCAGTACTTC. Protein sequence: CASSKGDSGRPSYEQYF.

The chain has TRBV29-1 and TRBJ2-7; the D gene is possibly TRBD1 (5 bases). The CDR3 is 11 amino acids. Trimming cost V 7 bases and J 5 bases, with 12 bases left between them. In germline, CDR1 is SQVTM, CDR2 ANQGSEA. The CDR3: CSASVGDEQYF. CDR3 in DNA: TGCAGCGCTTCAGTAGGGGACGAGCAGTACTTC.

This clonotype was counted only a few times. The genes are TRBV18 and TRBJ1-2, with a possible D match to TRBD1 (5 bases). The CDR3 length is 16 residues. V lost 0 bases and J 3 bases, leaving 14 bases between the germline ends. Germline V gene data show CDR1 as KGHSH and CDR2 as LQKENI. The CDR3 coding sequence is TGTGCCAGCTCACCACCGGAACTGGGGGGGGACTATGGCTACACCTTC. Protein sequence: CASSPPELGGDYGYTF.

The rearrangement uses TRBV2 and TRBJ2-4, with D perhaps being TRBD1 or TRBD2 (5 bases each). The J call may be mistaken, given a closer DNA end match to TRBJ2-7. Germline assignment: CDR1 SNHLY and CDR2 FYNNEI. The CDR3 is 14 residues long. CDR3 DNA sequence: TGTGCCAGCAGGAGTTTGGGGACGACCTACGAGCAGTACTTC. Protein product: CASRSLGTTYEQYF.

This clonotype was observed a few times. The V gene is TRBV5-1, the J gene TRBJ2-7; TRBD1 or TRBD2 may be the D gene (5 bases each). The V gene lost 4 bases and the J gene lost 5 bases, with 16 bases spanning the gap. Germline V CDR1 and CDR2: SGHRS, YFSETQ. This CDR3 comprises 14 residues. The CDR3 here is CASSGGPIIDEQYF. The DNA of the CDR3 is TGCGCCAGCAGCGGGGGACCTATCATCGACGAGCAGTACTTC.

This clonotype was counted between two and nine times. The rearrangement joins TRBV29-1 to TRBJ2-5, with D possibly TRBD1 on 5 matching bases. CDR1 is SQVTM, CDR2 ANQGSEA, per germline. The CDR3 is 15 residues long. Trimming took off 2 bases at V and 4 bases at J, with 17 bases between the two ends. The CDR3 here is CSVEIRGLFRETQYF. CDR3 DNA: TGCAGCGTTGAAATAAGGGGCCTCTTCAGAGAGACCCAGTACTTC.

This chain uses TRBV19 with TRBJ2-4; 7 bases align to TRBD2. TRBJ2-7 matches the DNA end more closely, so the J call is doubtful. The germline V gene has CDR1 LNHDA and CDR2 SQIVND (reference sequence). The CDR3 is 15 residues long. The CDR3 coding sequence is TGTGCCAGTAGTATTCAGGAAGCGGGAAGCCACGAGCAGTACTTC. It translates to CASSIQEAGSHEQYF.

The V call is TRBV20-1, the J call TRBJ2-3, with 14 bases aligning to TRBD2. CDR3 length: 13 residues. Per the germline V gene, CDR1 is DFQATT and CDR2 is SNEGSKA (reference sequence). The ends lost 6 bases at V and 6 bases at J; junction bases unmatched: 2. DNA of the CDR3: TGCAGTGCAAGGACTAGCGGGGGGGATACGCAGTATTTT. Amino acid sequence: CSARTSGGDTQYF.

The CDR3 DNA sequence: TGTGCCAGCAGGCCTGGACCAGGGCAGTTCTTC. Its translation is CASRPGPGQFF. The chain is built from TRBV6-1 and TRBJ2-1; the D is unclear. The CDR3 covers 11 residues. CDR1 and CDR2 from the germline V gene are MNHNS and SASEGT. V shed 6 bases and J shed 12 bases, with 12 bases lying between them.

This clonotype was seen only a few times. The chain links TRBV3-1 to TRBJ2-5; 11 nucleotides match TRBD2. V shed 3 bases and J 11 bases; nucleotides not matched to a gene: 11. Germline V CDR1 and CDR2: LGHDT, YNNKEL (reference sequence). The CDR3 sequence is 15 residues long. CDR3 loop: CASSHSGLADNEQYF. CDR3 DNA sequence: TGTGCCAGCAGCCACTCGGGACTAGCGGACAATGAGCAGTACTTC.

The chain carries TRBV7-9 and TRBJ1-1; D remains unclear. V lost 6 bases to trimming and J lost 4 bases, with 3 bases between them. The germline V gene has CDR1 SEHNR and CDR2 FQNEAQ (reference sequence). The CDR3 consists of 10 residues. As DNA, the CDR3 is TGTGCCAGCAGGTTCACTGAAGCTTTCTTT. It yields the protein CASRFTEAFF.

This clonotype turned up a few times. This chain links TRBV6-5 with TRBJ2-5; TRBD1 agrees at 8 bases. This CDR3 has 19 amino acids. Germline V gene sequence: CDR1 MNHEY, CDR2 SVGAGI. V gave up 0 bases and J gave up 5 bases; unmatched junction bases: 17. In DNA, the CDR3 is TGTGCCAGCAGTTACTCCGTCCTGGACAGGGCCCCATTTGGGGAGACCCAGTACTTC. Translating gives CASSYSVLDRAPFGETQYF.

CDR3 DNA: TGCAGCGTCGCGGTACTAGTCGAAGATGAGCAGTTCTTC. It translates to CSVAVLVEDEQFF. The chain uses TRBV29-1 and TRBJ2-1; D may be TRBD2 (5 bases). The CDR3 is 13 residues long. Germline V gene sequence: CDR1 SQVTM, CDR2 ANQGSEA. V was shortened by 6 bases and J by 8 bases, with 17 bases between the two germline ends.

The chain employs TRBV5-1 and TRBJ2-5; D unresolved. V dropped 0 bases and J dropped 1 base, with 10 bases sitting between them. The CDR3 covers 15 residues. Germline assignment: CDR1 SGHRS and CDR2 YFSETQ. The CDR3 region is CASSLVWATQETQYF. The CDR3 bases are TGCGCCAGCAGCTTGGTTTGGGCAACCCAAGAGACCCAGTACTTC.

The chain employs TRBV7-2 and TRBJ2-5; unclear D gene. The CDR3 has 12 amino acids. Trimming took 6 bases from V and 4 from J, leaving 9 bases between them. The V gene's germline CDR1 is SGHTA and CDR2 FQGNSA. The CDR3 coding sequence is TGTGCCAGCAGTAACGAAGGAGAGACCCAGTACTTC. This translates into CASSNEGETQYF.

The J gene is TRBJ1-1, the V gene TRBV3-1; D call uncertain. The CDR3 totals 12 residues. Trimming cost V 1 base and J 3 bases, with 3 bases left between them. The V gene's germline CDR1 is LGHDT and CDR2 YNNKEL (reference sequence). DNA for the CDR3: TGTGCCAGCAGCCAAGCCTACACTGAAGCTTTCTTT. Residues: CASSQAYTEAFF. The complete variable domain, with remaining parts taken from reference TRBV3-1 and TRBJ1-1, reads DTAVSQTPKYLVTQMGNDKSIKCEQNLGHDTMYWYKQDSKKFLKIMFSYNNKELIINETVPNRFSPKSPDKAHLNLHINSLELGDSAVYFCASSQAYTEAFFGQGTRLTVV.

V gene TRBV4-2 combines with J gene TRBJ2-3; 12 nucleotides match TRBD2. The CDR3 runs 17 residues. Trimming took 1 base from V and 6 from J; bases not matched to a gene: 8. Germline assignment: CDR1 LGHNA and CDR2 YNFKEQ. CDR3 protein: CASSQASSGGADDTQYF. The CDR3 DNA sequence: TGTGCCAGCAGCCAAGCTTCTAGCGGGGGGGCAGATGATACGCAGTATTTT.

This clonotype was recorded a few times. The J gene is TRBJ2-3, the V gene TRBV18; perhaps TRBD2 as D (5 bases). Trimming left V 3 bases short and J 0 bases short, with 10 bases between. The V gene's germline CDR1 is KGHSH and CDR2 LQKENI. This CDR3 has 15 amino acids. CDR3 in amino acids: CASSPLATSTDTQYF. CDR3 nucleotide sequence: TGTGCCAGCTCACCCTTAGCGACCAGCACAGATACGCAGTATTTT. Filled out from reference TRBV18 and TRBJ2-3, the complete variable domain reads NAGVMQNPRHLVRRRGQEARLRCSPMKGHSHVYWYRQLPEEGLKFMVYLQKENIIDESGMPKERFSAEFPKEGPSILRIQQVVRGDSAAYFCASSPLATSTDTQYFGPGTRLTVL.

The chain employs TRBV27 and TRBJ2-1; 9 bases are a match to TRBD2. This CDR3 contains 14 residues. CDR1 and CDR2 (germline): MNHEY, SMNVEV (reference sequence). V lost 0 bases, J lost 15 bases, and 9 bases stayed unmatched. CDR3 nucleotides: TGTGCCAGCAGTTTATCGTCGCTAGCGGGAAAAGCGTTCTTC. Translating gives CASSLSSLAGKAFF.

The chain uses TRBV10-3 and TRBJ1-1, with D uncertain. The CDR3 is 12 residues long. V lost 6 bases and J lost 4, with 9 bases in between. Germline V lookup: CDR1 ENHRY, CDR2 SYGVKD. CDR3 nucleotides: TGTGCCATCAGCGAGAGGGCCACTGAAGCTTTCTTT. This encodes CAISERATEAFF.

This clonotype was seen a handful of times. The chain joins TRBV5-6 to TRBJ2-5; 11 bases align to TRBD2. The J call may be in error: the DNA end matches TRBJ2-7 better. The CDR3 consists of 14 residues. Germline V gene sequence: CDR1 SGHDT, CDR2 YYEEEE. The CDR3 DNA reads as TGTGCCAGCACCCGAAGAGGGACTAGCGGCGAGCAGTACTTC. Its translation is CASTRRGTSGEQYF.

In regard to this clonotype: The junction does not match germline at one end; this may be a read error. This chain uses TRBV11-3 with TRBJ2-1; no reliable D call. Germline V lookup: CDR1 SGHNT, CDR2 YENEEA. The CDR3 is 15 residues long. In nucleotides, the CDR3 is TGTGCCAGCAGCTTAGGTAGAACTACCTACAATGAGCAGGTCTTC. It yields the protein CASSLGRTTYNEQVF.

This clonotype came up a few times. CDR3 sequence reads: CASRTQGLGNEQFF. The CDR3 DNA reads as TGTGCCAGCAGGACACAGGGTTTAGGCAATGAGCAGTTCTTC. The chain links TRBV28 to TRBJ2-1; a weak D match, TRBD1 (6 bases). The CDR3 spans 14 residues. Germline V gene sequence: CDR1 MDHEN, CDR2 SYDVKM. V was shortened by 6 bases and J by 6 bases, with 15 bases between the two germline ends.

The chain uses TRBV6-5 and TRBJ1-2; 7 nucleotides match TRBD1. The junction had 9 bases not matched to a gene; V was cut back by 3 bases and J by 8 bases. CDR1 is MNHEY, CDR2 SVGAGI, per germline. This CDR3 has 14 residues. In DNA, the CDR3 is TGTGCCAGCAGTTATTCGACAGGGTCCGGAGGCTACACCTTC. Its translation is CASSYSTGSGGYTF.